This is a list of T cell receptor beta chains from one sample in a study of blood T cell repertoires in COVID-19. Here immunoSEQ multiplex PCR was the method, and the copy in TCRdb shows in-frame clones only, minus some. Of around 250,000 clones listed, around nine tenths are singletons. Sequencing used PBMCs or T cells enriched from blood (not recorded which). The receptors were gathered from a woman aged 50 to 60 who had recovered from COVID-19. Both conserved end residues are part of each CDR3. D genes are given only for firm matches. The size of a clone is reported for some rows only, either as once, few or many, or as a class for expanded clones.

DNA: TGTGCCACCAGCAGACCTCTGGGACTAGCGGGAAAGGGCGCCGGCACAGATACGCAGTATTTT
CDR3: CATSRPLGLAGKGAGTDTQYF
J: TRBJ2-3
V: TRBV15
D: TRBD2
size: -

DNA: TGTGCCAGCAGCACTGGAGCGGACAATGAGCAGTTCTTC
CDR3: CASSTGADNEQFF
J: TRBJ2-1
V: TRBV7-3
D: -
size: -

DNA: TGTGCCAGCAGCCGAAGGACTAGCGGGAGTTTGGCCAAAAACATTCAGTACTTC
CDR3: CASSRRTSGSLAKNIQYF
J: TRBJ2-4
V: TRBV5-6
D: TRBD2
size: -

DNA: TGTGCCTGGAGTGGGACAGTGAACACTGAAGCTTTCTTT
CDR3: CAWSGTVNTEAFF
J: TRBJ1-1
V: TRBV30
D: -
size: -

DNA: TGTGCCAGCAGCCAAGTTGAGACAGATGAATATGGCTACACCTTC
CDR3: CASSQVETDEYGYTF
J: TRBJ1-2
V: TRBV4-2
D: -
size: -

DNA: TGTGCCAGCAGCTTGGGTCTAGCGCGTAGCTCCTACAATGAGCAGTTCTTC
CDR3: CASSLGLARSSYNEQFF
J: TRBJ2-1
V: TRBV5-5
D: -
size: -

DNA: TGTGCCAGCTCACCTCTACAAGGGGAGGGTGGCTACACCTTC
CDR3: CASSPLQGEGGYTF
J: TRBJ1-2
V: TRBV18
D: -
size: -

DNA: TGTGCCAGCAGTCCAACGGGGTTTAGCTCTGGGGCCAACGTCCTGACTTTC
CDR3: CASSPTGFSSGANVLTF
J: TRBJ2-6
V: TRBV28
D: -
size: -

DNA: TGTGCCAGTAGTGAGACAGGGGGCTTTTACGAGCAGTACTTC
CDR3: CASSETGGFYEQYF
J: TRBJ2-7
V: TRBV19
D: TRBD1
size: -

DNA: TGCAGCGTTAGGGACCCGGGGGGAGGAGCGGCGGGACGGGGCATTCAGTACTTC
CDR3: CSVRDPGGGAAGRGIQYF
J: TRBJ2-4
V: TRBV29-1
D: TRBD2
size: -

DNA: TGCAGCGTTGAAGGTCGGACTAGCGGGATAATTGCGTTCTTC
CDR3: CSVEGRTSGIIAFF
J: TRBJ2-1
V: TRBV29-1
D: TRBD2
size: -

DNA: TGTGCCAGCAGTTCCCAAAACACTGAAGCTTTCTTT
CDR3: CASSSQNTEAFF
J: TRBJ1-1
V: TRBV6-6
D: -
size: -

DNA: TGCGCCAGCAGCCAAGAACTAGCGGGAATCAATGAGCAGTTCTTC
CDR3: CASSQELAGINEQFF
J: TRBJ2-1
V: TRBV4-3
D: TRBD2
size: -

DNA: TGCGCCAGCAGCCAACCTCCGGGTCGGGAGCTGTTTTTT
CDR3: CASSQPPGRELFF
J: TRBJ2-2
V: TRBV4-1
D: -
size: -

DNA: TGTGCCAGCAGCTTATCGGGAGGGCCAGCACCGCCCAACAATGAGCAGTTCTTC
CDR3: CASSLSGGPAPPNNEQFF
J: TRBJ2-1
V: TRBV7-8
D: TRBD2
size: -

DNA: TGTGCCAGCAGCACAACCCGAGGGAACACTGAAGCTTTCTTT
CDR3: CASSTTRGNTEAFF
J: TRBJ1-1
V: TRBV5-4
D: -
size: -

DNA: TGCAGTGCTAGTTTAGCGGGGATTCAATACGAGCAGTACTTC
CDR3: CSASLAGIQYEQYF
J: TRBJ2-7
V: TRBV20-1
D: TRBD2
size: -

DNA: TGTGCCAGCAAAATCCCCGATAGCGGGAACAATGAGCAGTTCTTC
CDR3: CASKIPDSGNNEQFF
J: TRBJ2-1
V: TRBV28
D: TRBD2
size: -

DNA: TGCGCCAGCAGCTTGGTTCCCGGGAACACTGAAGCTTTCTTT
CDR3: CASSLVPGNTEAFF
J: TRBJ1-1
V: TRBV5-1
D: -
size: few

DNA: TGTGCCAGCAGTACCGGGACACTAAATGAAAAACTGTTTTTT
CDR3: CASSTGTLNEKLFF
J: TRBJ1-4
V: TRBV27
D: -
size: -

DNA: TGTGCTAGTGGTTTTTCTACGCTCCCCGAAGCTTTCTTT
CDR3: CASGFSTLPEAFF
J: TRBJ1-1
V: TRBV12-5
D: -
size: -

DNA: TGTGCCAGCAGTGAATCCGGGACAGGGGGCACTGAAGCTTTCTTT
CDR3: CASSESGTGGTEAFF
J: TRBJ1-1
V: TRBV6-1
D: TRBD1
size: -

DNA: TGCGCCAGCAGCCTTGCCAGCAGCTTCGGACAGGCGCCAGAAGGGTCTGGGGCCAACGTCCTGACTTTC
CDR3: CASSLASSFGQAPEGSGANVLTF
J: TRBJ2-6
V: TRBV5-1
D: TRBD1
size: -

DNA: TGCAGCGTTTCAGAGGGCTGGGTGTCTAATGAAAAACTGTTTTTT
CDR3: CSVSEGWVSNEKLFF
J: TRBJ1-4
V: TRBV29-1
D: -
size: -

DNA: TGTGCCAGTAGTCACTCCGCACTCAGGGTCACTGAAGCTTTCTTT
CDR3: CASSHSALRVTEAFF
J: TRBJ1-1
V: TRBV19
D: -
size: -

DNA: TGTGCCTGGAGCCCCCTGACAGAATTCAATCAGCCCCAGCATTTT
CDR3: CAWSPLTEFNQPQHF
J: TRBJ1-5
V: TRBV30
D: -
size: -

DNA: TGTGCCAGCAGTTTTGGGCACCTGGAGACCCAGTACTTC
CDR3: CASSFGHLETQYF
J: TRBJ2-5
V: TRBV12-3/TRBV12-4
D: -
size: -

DNA: TGTGCCAGCAGCACAGGGGGGATTTATAATTCACCCCTCCACTTT
CDR3: CASSTGGIYNSPLHF
J: TRBJ1-6
V: TRBV11-2
D: TRBD1
size: -

DNA: TGTGCCTGGAGTGGGAGGCTACGCACTGAAGCTTTCTTT
CDR3: CAWSGRLRTEAFF
J: TRBJ1-1
V: TRBV30
D: -
size: -

DNA: TGTGCCAGCTCACTCGTAGCGGGTGTTACCGGGGAGCTGTTTTTT
CDR3: CASSLVAGVTGELFF
J: TRBJ2-2
V: TRBV18
D: TRBD2
size: few

DNA: TGTGCCACCAGCAGATCAGGGGTCTACAATGAGCAGTTCTTC
CDR3: CATSRSGVYNEQFF
J: TRBJ2-1
V: TRBV15
D: -
size: once

DNA: TGTGCCAGCAGTTTTCCTCTGGGCAACTATGGCTACACCTTC
CDR3: CASSFPLGNYGYTF
J: TRBJ1-2
V: TRBV28
D: -
size: -

DNA: TGTGCAAGTCGCTTAGCGCCCGGGACATATTATGGCTACACCTTC
CDR3: CASRLAPGTYYGYTF
J: TRBJ1-2
V: TRBV12-2
D: -
size: once

DNA: TGTGCCACCAGCAGTAGTTTGGAGGAAAAACTGTTTTTT
CDR3: CATSSSLEEKLFF
J: TRBJ1-4
V: TRBV15
D: -
size: -

DNA: TGTGCCAGCAGTAAAGCCCGGATTCTTCCTAGGGGCGAGCAGTACTTC
CDR3: CASSKARILPRGEQYF
J: TRBJ2-7
V: TRBV27
D: -
size: once

DNA: TGCGCCAGCAGCCCCGGGTGGGGACTAGCGGATCACGAGACCCAGTACTTC
CDR3: CASSPGWGLADHETQYF
J: TRBJ2-5
V: TRBV5-1
D: TRBD2
size: -

DNA: TGTGCCAGCAGCTTTAGGCGAGGCACTGAAGCTTTCTTT
CDR3: CASSFRRGTEAFF
J: TRBJ1-1
V: TRBV7-9
D: -
size: few

DNA: TGTGCCAGCAGCTTAGATCAGGGCTCTGGAAACACCATATATTTT
CDR3: CASSLDQGSGNTIYF
J: TRBJ1-3
V: TRBV11-2
D: -
size: -

DNA: TGCAGCGTTGTTCTTACAGTAAGATACAATGAGCAGTTCTTC
CDR3: CSVVLTVRYNEQFF
J: TRBJ2-1
V: TRBV29-1
D: -
size: few

DNA: TGCGCCAGCAGCTTGGCCACGGGGGGGCTGAACACCGGGGAGCTGTTTTTT
CDR3: CASSLATGGLNTGELFF
J: TRBJ2-2
V: TRBV5-1
D: TRBD2
size: once

DNA: TGTGCCACCAGTGACTCCCGCTCGCTAGAGGATGAGCAGTTCTTC
CDR3: CATSDSRSLEDEQFF
J: TRBJ2-1
V: TRBV24-1
D: -
size: -

DNA: TGTGCCAGCAGTGAAGAACAGGGACGCGAAAAACTGTTTTTT
CDR3: CASSEEQGREKLFF
J: TRBJ1-4
V: TRBV2
D: -
size: -

DNA: TGTGCCAGCAGTCCCGTTTCCTACAATGAGCAGTTCTTC
CDR3: CASSPVSYNEQFF
J: TRBJ2-1
V: TRBV27
D: -
size: -

DNA: TGCAGTGCTAGTGAGTCGAGGGTGTTGAATCAGCCCCAGCATTTT
CDR3: CSASESRVLNQPQHF
J: TRBJ1-5
V: TRBV20-1
D: -
size: -

DNA: TGTGCCTGGAGTCGAGGACTAGCGGGGGAGCAGTACTTC
CDR3: CAWSRGLAGEQYF
J: TRBJ2-7
V: TRBV30
D: TRBD2
size: few

DNA: TGTGCCAGCAGTTTAGGGGCAGGCTCCCAGCCCCAGCATTTT
CDR3: CASSLGAGSQPQHF
J: TRBJ1-5
V: TRBV28
D: -
size: -

DNA: TGTGCCAGCAGCTTAGATCGTGGCAGGGTTGAGTATGGCTACACCTTC
CDR3: CASSLDRGRVEYGYTF
J: TRBJ1-2
V: TRBV11-3
D: -
size: once

DNA: TGTGCCAGCAGTTTGCTTGGGACTAGCGGGAGCTATGAGCAGTTCTTC
CDR3: CASSLLGTSGSYEQFF
J: TRBJ2-1
V: TRBV28
D: TRBD2
size: -

DNA: TGTGCCAGTAGTCCACAACTAGCGGCCTCCACAGATACGCAGTATTTT
CDR3: CASSPQLAASTDTQYF
J: TRBJ2-3
V: TRBV19
D: TRBD2
size: -

DNA: TGTGCCAGCTCACCGGGACTAGCGGGAGTAGGGCAAGAGACCCAGTACTTC
CDR3: CASSPGLAGVGQETQYF
J: TRBJ2-5
V: TRBV18
D: TRBD2
size: -

DNA: TGTGCCAGTACCATTCAGGGACGATTCAGCGGGGGCTACACCTTC
CDR3: CASTIQGRFSGGYTF
J: TRBJ1-2
V: TRBV19
D: -
size: -

DNA: TGTGCCAGCAGCCAAGATCACGGGACAGGGTCGAATGAGCAGTTCTTC
CDR3: CASSQDHGTGSNEQFF
J: TRBJ2-1
V: TRBV4-2
D: TRBD1
size: -